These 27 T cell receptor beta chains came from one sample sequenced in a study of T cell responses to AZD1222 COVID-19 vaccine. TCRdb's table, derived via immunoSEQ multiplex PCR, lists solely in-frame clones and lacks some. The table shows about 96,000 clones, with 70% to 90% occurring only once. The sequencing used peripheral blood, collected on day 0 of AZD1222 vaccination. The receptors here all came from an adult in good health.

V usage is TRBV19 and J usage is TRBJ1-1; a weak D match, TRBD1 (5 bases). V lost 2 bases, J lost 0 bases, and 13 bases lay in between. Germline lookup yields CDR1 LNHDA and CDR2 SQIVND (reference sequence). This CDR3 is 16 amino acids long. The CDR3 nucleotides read TGTGCCAGTAGTATACGCAGGGAGGTAATGAACACTGAAGCTTTCTTT. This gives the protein CASSIRREVMNTEAFF.

This CDR3 reads CAISEGQSYGYTF. CDR3 nucleotide sequence: TGTGCCATCAGTGAAGGGCAGAGCTATGGCTACACCTTC. The genes are TRBV10-3 and TRBJ1-2; D remains ambiguous. The CDR3 extends over 13 amino acids. Trimming removed 3 bases at V and 4 bases at J, with 9 bases between. CDR1 ENHRY and CDR2 SYGVKD come from the germline V gene.

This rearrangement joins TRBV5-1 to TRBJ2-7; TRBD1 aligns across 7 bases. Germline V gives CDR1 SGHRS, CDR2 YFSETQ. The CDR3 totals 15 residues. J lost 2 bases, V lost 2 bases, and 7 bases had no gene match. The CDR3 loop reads CASSFGQVDTYEQYF. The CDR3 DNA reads TGCGCCAGCAGCTTTGGACAGGTGGACACCTACGAGCAGTACTTC.

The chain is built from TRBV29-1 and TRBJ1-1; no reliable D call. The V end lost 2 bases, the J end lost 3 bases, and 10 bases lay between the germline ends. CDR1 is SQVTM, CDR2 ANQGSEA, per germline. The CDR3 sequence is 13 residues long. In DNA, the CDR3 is TGCAGCGTTGAAACCCTGAGGGACACTGAAGCTTTCTTT. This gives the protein CSVETLRDTEAFF.

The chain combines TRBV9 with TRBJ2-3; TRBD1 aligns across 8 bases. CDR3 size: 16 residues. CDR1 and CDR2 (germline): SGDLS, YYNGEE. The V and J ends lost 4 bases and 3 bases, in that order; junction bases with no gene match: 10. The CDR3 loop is CASSFWDRSTTDTQYF. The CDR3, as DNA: TGTGCCAGCAGCTTCTGGGACAGGAGCACTACAGATACGCAGTATTTT. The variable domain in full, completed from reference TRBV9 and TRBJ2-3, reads DSGVTQTPKHLITATGQRVTLRCSPRSGDLSVYWYQQSLDQGLQFLIQYYNGEERAKGNILERFSAQQFPDLHSELNLSSLELGDSALYFCASSFWDRSTTDTQYFGPGTRLTVL.

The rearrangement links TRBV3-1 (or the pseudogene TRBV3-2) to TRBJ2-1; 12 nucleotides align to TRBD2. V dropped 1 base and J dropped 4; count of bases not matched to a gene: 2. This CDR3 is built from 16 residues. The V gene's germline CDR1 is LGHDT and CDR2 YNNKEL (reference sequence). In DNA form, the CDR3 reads TGTGCCAGCAGCCAAGTACTAGCGGGGGGATACAATGAGCAGTTCTTC. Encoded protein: CASSQVLAGGYNEQFF.

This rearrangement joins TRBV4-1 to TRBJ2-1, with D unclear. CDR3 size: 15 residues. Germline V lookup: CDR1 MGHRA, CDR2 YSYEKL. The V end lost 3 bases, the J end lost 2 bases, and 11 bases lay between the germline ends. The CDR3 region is CASSQSGRAYNEQFF. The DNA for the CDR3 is TGCGCCAGCAGCCAGTCCGGGCGAGCCTACAATGAGCAGTTCTTC.

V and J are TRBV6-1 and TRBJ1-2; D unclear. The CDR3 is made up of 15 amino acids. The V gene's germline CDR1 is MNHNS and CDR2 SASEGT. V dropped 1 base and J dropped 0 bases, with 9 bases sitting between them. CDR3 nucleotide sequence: TGTGCCAGCAGTGAAGGGTGGTCCCCTAACTATGGCTACACCTTC. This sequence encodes CASSEGWSPNYGYTF.

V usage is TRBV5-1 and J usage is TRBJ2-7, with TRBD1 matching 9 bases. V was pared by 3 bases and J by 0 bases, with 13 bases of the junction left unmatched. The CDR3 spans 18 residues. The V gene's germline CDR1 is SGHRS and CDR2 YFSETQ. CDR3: CASSSTGGKPSGSYEQYF. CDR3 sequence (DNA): TGCGCCAGCAGCTCGACAGGGGGGAAACCCAGTGGCTCCTACGAGCAGTACTTC. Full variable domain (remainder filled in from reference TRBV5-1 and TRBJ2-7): KAGVTQTPRYLIKTRGQQVTLSCSPISGHRSVSWYQQTPGQGLQFLFEYFSETQRNKGNFPGRFSGRQFSNSRSEMNVSTLELGDSALYLCASSSTGGKPSGSYEQYFGPGTRLTVT.

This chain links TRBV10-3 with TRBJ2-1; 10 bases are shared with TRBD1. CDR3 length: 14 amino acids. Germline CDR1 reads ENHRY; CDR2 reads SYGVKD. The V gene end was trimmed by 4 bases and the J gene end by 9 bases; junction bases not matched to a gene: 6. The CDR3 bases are TGTGCCATCAGTGGACAGGGGGCAAGGGGTGAGCAGTTCTTC. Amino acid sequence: CAISGQGARGEQFF.

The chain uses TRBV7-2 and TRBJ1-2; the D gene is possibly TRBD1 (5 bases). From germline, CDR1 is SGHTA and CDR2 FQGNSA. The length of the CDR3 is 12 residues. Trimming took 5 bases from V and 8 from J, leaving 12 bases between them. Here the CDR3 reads CASSPTGVGYTF. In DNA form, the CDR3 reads TGTGCCAGCAGCCCAACAGGAGTCGGCTACACCTTC.

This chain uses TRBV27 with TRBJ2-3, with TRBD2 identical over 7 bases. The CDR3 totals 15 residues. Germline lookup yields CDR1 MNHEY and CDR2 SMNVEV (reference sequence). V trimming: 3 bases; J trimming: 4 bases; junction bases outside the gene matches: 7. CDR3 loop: CASSFVGGSPDTQYF. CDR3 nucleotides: TGTGCCAGCAGTTTTGTGGGGGGGTCTCCAGATACGCAGTATTTT.

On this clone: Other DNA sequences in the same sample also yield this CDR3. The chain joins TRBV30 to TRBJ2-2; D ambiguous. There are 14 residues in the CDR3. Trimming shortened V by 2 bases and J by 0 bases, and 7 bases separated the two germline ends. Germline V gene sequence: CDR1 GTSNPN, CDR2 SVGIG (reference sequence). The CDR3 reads CAWSRTANTGELFF. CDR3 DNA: TGTGCCTGGAGTCGTACGGCGAACACCGGGGAGCTGTTTTTT.

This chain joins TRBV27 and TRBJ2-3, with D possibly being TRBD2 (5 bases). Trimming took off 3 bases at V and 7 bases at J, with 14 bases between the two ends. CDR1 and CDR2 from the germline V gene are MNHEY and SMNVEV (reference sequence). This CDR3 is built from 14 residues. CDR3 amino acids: CASSLRLRGNTQYF. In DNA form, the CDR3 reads TGTGCCAGCAGTTTGCGACTACGAGGGAATACGCAGTATTTT.

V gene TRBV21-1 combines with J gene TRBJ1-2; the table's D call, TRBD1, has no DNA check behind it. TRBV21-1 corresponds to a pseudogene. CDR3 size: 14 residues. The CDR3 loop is CASSKGGQGFYYTF. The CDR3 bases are TGTGCCAGCAGCAAGGGAGGACAGGGGTTTTACTACACCTTC.

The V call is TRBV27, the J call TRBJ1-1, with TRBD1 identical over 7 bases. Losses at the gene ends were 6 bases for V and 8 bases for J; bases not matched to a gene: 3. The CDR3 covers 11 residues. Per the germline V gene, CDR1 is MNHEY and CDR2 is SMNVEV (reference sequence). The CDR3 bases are TGTGCCAGCAGGGCGACAGGGGAAGCTTTCTTT. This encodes CASRATGEAFF.

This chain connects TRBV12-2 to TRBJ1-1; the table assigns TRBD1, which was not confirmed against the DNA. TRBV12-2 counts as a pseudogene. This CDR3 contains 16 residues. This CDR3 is CASRLGLRDMNTEAFF. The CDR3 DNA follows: TGTGCAAGTCGCTTAGGTCTGCGTGACATGAACACTGAAGCTTTCTTT.

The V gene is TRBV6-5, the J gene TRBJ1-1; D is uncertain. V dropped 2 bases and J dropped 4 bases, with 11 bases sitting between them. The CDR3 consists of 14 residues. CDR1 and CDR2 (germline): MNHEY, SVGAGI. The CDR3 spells CASSYLGEGTEAFF. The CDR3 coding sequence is TGTGCCAGCAGTTACCTCGGCGAGGGCACTGAAGCTTTCTTT.

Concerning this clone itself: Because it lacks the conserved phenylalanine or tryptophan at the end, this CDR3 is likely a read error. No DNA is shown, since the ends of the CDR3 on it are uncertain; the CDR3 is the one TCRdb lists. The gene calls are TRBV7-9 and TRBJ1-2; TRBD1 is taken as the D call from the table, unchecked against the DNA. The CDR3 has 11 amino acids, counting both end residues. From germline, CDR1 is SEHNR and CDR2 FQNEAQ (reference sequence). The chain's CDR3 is CASSLLGTPSY.

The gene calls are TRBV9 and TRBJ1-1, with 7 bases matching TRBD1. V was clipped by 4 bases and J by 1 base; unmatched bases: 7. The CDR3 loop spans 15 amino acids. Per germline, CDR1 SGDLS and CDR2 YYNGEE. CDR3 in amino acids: CASSLRQGPNTEAFF. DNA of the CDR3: TGTGCCAGCAGCTTACGACAGGGTCCGAACACTGAAGCTTTCTTT. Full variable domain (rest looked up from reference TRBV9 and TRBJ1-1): DSGVTQTPKHLITATGQRVTLRCSPRSGDLSVYWYQQSLDQGLQFLIQYYNGEERAKGNILERFSAQQFPDLHSELNLSSLELGDSALYFCASSLRQGPNTEAFFGQGTRLTVV.

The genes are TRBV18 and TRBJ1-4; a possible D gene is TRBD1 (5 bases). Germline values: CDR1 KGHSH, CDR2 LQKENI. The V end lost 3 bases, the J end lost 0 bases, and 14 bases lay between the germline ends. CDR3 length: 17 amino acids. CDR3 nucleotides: TGTGCCAGCTCACCCGGGGCGTGGGGCCCAACTAATGAAAAACTGTTTTTT. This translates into CASSPGAWGPTNEKLFF.

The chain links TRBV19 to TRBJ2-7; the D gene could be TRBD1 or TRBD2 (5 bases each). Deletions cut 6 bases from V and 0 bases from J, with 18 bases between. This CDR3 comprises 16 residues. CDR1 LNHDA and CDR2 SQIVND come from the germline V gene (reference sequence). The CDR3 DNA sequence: TGTGCCAGTAGCCCCAGGGACGGATCAAGCTCCTACGAGCAGTACTTC. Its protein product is CASSPRDGSSSYEQYF.

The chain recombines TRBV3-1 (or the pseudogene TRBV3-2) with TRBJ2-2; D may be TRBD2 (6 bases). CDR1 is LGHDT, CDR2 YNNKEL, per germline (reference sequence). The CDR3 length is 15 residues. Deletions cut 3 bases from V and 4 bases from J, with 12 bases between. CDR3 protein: CASSQAGSGTGELFF. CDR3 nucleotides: TGTGCCAGCAGCCAGGCGGGGTCGGGCACCGGGGAGCTGTTTTTT.

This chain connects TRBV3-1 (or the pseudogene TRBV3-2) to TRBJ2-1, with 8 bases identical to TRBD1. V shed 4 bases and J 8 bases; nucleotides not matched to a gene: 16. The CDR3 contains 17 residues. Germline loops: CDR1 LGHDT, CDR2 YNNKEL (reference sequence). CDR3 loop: CASSPNIPGQVWHEQFF. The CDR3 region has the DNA TGTGCCAGCAGCCCTAATATACCGGGACAGGTTTGGCATGAGCAGTTCTTC.

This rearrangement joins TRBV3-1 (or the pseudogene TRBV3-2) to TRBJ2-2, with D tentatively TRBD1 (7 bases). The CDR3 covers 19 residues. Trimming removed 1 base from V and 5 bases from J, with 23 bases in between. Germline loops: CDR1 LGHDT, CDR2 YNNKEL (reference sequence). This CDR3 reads CASSQVGGGANFGTGELFF. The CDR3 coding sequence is TGTGCCAGCAGCCAAGTTGGAGGGGGCGCGAATTTTGGAACCGGGGAGCTGTTTTTT.

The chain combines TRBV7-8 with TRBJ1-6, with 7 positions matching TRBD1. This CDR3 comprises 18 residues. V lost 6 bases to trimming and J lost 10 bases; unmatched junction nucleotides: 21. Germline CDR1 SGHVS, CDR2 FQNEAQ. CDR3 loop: CASSADPRGYRGGSPLHF. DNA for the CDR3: TGTGCCAGCAGTGCGGATCCACGGGGGTACAGGGGTGGGTCACCCCTCCACTTT.

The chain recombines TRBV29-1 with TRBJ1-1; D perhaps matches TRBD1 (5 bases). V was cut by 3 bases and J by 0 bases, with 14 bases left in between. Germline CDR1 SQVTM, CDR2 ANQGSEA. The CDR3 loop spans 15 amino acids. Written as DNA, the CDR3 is TGCAGCGTTGAGGGCCATAGGGACCTGAACACTGAAGCTTTCTTT. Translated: CSVEGHRDLNTEAFF.